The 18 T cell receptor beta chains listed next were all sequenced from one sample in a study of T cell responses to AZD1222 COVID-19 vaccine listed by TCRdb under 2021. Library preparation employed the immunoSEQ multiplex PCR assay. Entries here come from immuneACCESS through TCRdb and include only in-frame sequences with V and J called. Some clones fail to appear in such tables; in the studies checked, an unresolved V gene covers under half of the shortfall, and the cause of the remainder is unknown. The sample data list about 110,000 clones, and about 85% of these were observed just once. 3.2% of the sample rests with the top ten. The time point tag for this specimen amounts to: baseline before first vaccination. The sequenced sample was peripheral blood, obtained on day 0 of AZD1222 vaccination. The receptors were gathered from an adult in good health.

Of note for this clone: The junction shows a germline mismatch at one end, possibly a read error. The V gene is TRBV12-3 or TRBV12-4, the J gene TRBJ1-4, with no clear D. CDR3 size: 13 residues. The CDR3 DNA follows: TGTGCCAGCAGTCTAGCATTCGGGGAAAAACTGTTTTTT. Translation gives CASSLAFGEKLFF.

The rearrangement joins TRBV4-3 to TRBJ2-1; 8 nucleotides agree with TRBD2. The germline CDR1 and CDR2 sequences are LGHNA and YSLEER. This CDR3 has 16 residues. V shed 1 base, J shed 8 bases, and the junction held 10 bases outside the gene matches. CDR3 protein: CASSQVLNGGADEQFF. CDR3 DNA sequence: TGCGCCAGCAGCCAAGTGCTAAACGGGGGGGCTGATGAGCAGTTCTTC.

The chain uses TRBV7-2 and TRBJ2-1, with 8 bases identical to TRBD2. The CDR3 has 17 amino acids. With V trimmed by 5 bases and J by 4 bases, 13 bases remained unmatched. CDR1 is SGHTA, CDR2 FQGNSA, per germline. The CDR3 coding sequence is TGTGCCAGCAGCCCTGGGGGGAGCGGGGGTCCATACAATGAGCAGTTCTTC. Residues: CASSPGGSGGPYNEQFF.

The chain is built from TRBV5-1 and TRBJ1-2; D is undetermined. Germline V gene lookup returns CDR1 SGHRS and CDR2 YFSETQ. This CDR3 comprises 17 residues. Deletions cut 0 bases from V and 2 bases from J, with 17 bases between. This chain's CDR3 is CASSLESTRTGNYGYTF. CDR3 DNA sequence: TGCGCCAGCAGCTTGGAGTCAACGCGGACGGGCAACTATGGCTACACCTTC.

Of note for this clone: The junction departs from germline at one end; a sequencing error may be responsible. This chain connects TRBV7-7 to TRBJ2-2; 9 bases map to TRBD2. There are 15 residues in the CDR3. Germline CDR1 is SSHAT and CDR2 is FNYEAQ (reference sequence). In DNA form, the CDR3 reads TGTGCTAGCAGCGCTAGCGGGGAGAACACCGGGGAGCTGTTTTTT. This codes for CASSASGENTGELFF.

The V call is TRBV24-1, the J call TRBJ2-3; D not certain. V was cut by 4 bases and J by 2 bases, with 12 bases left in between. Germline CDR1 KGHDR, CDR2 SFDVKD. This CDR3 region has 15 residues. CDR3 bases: TGTGCCACCAGTGAAAAGGGTAGGTCCACAGATACGCAGTATTTT. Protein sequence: CATSEKGRSTDTQYF.

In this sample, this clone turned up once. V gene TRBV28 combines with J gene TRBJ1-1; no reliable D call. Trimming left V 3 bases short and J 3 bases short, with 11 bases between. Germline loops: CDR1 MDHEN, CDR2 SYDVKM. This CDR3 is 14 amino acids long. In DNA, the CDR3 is TGTGCCAGCAGTTTTGGGGATTTTGACACTGAAGCTTTCTTT. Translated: CASSFGDFDTEAFF.

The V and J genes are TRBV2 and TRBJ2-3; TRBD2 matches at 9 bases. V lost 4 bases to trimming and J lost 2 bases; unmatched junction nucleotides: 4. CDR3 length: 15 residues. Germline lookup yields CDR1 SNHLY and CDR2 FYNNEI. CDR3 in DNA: TGTGCCAGCAGTGCCCGGACTAGCGACACAGATACGCAGTATTTT. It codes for CASSARTSDTDTQYF.

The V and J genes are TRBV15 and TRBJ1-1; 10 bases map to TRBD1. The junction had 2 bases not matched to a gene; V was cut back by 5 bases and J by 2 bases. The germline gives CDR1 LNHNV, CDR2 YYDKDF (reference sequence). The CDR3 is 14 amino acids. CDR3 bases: TGTGCCACCAGCGGGGACAGGGGTAACACTGAAGCTTTCTTT. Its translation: CATSGDRGNTEAFF.

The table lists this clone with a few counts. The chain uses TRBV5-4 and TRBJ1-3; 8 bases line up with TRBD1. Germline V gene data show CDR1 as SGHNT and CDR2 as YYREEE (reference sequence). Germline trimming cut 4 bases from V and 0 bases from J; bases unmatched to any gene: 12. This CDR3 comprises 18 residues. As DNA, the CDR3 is TGTGCCAGCAGCCCGGGGACAGGCCCTTTAGGCTCTGGAAACACCATATATTTT. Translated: CASSPGTGPLGSGNTIYF.

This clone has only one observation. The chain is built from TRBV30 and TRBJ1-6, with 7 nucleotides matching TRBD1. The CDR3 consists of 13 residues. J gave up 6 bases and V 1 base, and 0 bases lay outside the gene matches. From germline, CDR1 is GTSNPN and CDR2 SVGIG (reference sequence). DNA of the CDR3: TGTGCCTGGAGTGGACAGGGTAATTCACCCCTCCACTTT. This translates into CAWSGQGNSPLHF.

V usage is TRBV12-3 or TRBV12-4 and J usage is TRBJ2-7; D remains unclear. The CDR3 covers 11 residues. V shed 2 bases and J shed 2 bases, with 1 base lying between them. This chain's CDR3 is CASSLTYEQYF. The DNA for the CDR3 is TGTGCCAGCAGTTTAACCTACGAGCAGTACTTC.

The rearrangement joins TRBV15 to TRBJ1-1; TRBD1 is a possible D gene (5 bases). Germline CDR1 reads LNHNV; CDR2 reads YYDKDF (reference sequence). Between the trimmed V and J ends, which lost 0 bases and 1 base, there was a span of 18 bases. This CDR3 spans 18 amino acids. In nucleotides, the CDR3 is TGTGCCACCAGCAGAGATTTTCGGGTCAGGGAAAAGAACACTGAAGCTTTCTTT. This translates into CATSRDFRVREKNTEAFF.

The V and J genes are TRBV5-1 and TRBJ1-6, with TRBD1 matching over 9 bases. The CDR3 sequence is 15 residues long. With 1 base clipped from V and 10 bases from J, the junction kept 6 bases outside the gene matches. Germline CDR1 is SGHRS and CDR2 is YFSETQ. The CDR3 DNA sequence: TGCGCCAGCAGCTTGTGGGACAGGGATTTGTCACCCCTCCACTTT. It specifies CASSLWDRDLSPLHF.

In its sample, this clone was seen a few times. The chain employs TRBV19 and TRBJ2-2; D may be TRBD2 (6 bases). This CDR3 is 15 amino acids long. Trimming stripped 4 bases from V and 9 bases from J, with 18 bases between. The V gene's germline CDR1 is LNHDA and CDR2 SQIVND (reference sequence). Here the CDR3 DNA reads TGTGCCAGTAGTAATGGGGGAGGTTTTTTTTGGGAGCTGTTTTTT. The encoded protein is CASSNGGGFFWELFF. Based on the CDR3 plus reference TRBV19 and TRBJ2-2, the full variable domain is DGGITQSPKYLFRKEGQNVTLSCEQNLNHDAMYWYRQDPGQGLRLIYYSQIVNDFQKGDIAEGYSVSREKKESFPLTVTSAQKNPTAFYLCASSNGGGFFWELFFGEGSRLTVL.

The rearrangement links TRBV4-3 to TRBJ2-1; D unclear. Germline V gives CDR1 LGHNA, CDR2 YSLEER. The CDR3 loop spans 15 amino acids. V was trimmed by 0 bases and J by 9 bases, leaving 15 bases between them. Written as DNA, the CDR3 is TGCGCCAGCAGCCAAGACTTCGGGCAGCATCCTGAGCAGTTCTTC. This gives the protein CASSQDFGQHPEQFF.

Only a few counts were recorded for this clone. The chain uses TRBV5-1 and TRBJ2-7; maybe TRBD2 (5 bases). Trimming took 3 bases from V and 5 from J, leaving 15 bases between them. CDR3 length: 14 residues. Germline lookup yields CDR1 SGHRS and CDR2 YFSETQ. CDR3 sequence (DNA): TGCGCCAGCAGCTCGCCCGGAGGTGAGAACGAGCAGTACTTC. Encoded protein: CASSSPGGENEQYF.

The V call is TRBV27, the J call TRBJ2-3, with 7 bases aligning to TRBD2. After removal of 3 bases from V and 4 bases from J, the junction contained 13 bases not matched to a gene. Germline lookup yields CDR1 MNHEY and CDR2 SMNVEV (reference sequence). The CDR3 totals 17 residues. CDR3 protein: CASSLLRLARSPDTQYF. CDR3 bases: TGTGCCAGCAGTTTGCTACGACTAGCCCGAAGCCCAGATACGCAGTATTTT.